The 21 T cell receptor beta chains given below trace back to one sample, sequenced in a study of cytomegalovirus exposure and HLA in healthy donors. The PCR contained 60 Vbeta and 13 Jbeta primers. The protocol was immunoSEQ multiplex PCR, while the TCRdb copy is restricted to in-frame clones and leaves out a portion. The table lists under 250,000 clones, about 78% of them singletons, with 3% to 4.5% in the top ten. Material for sequencing was PBMCs. These receptors came from a male donor in good health and CMV-seronegative.

CDR3 in amino acids: CASSPLTPESYEQYF. CDR3 nucleotide sequence: TGTGCCAGCAGCCCCCTTACCCCTGAGTCCTACGAGCAGTACTTC. This chain uses TRBV7-8 with TRBJ2-7; no clear D gene. Germline V gene lookup returns CDR1 SGHVS and CDR2 FQNEAQ. V gave up 5 bases and J gave up 1 base, with 15 bases separating them. This CDR3 has 15 amino acids.

This sequence joins TRBV11-2 and TRBJ2-7; D is perhaps TRBD1 (6 bases). Per germline, CDR1 SGHAT and CDR2 FQNNGV. V was shortened by 5 bases and J by 6 bases, with 14 bases between the two germline ends. The CDR3 is made up of 13 amino acids. The CDR3 loop reads CASSTRQVPEQYF. CDR3 in DNA: TGTGCCAGCAGCACACGACAGGTTCCCGAGCAGTACTTC.

Comments on this clone: The junction and the germline gene differ at one end; a read error may be behind it. This chain uses TRBV7-9 with TRBJ2-7; D possibly corresponds to TRBD1 (7 bases). The CDR3 is 14 amino acids. Germline CDR1 and CDR2: SEHNR and FQNEAQ (reference sequence). Written as DNA, the CDR3 is TGTTCCAGCAGCCATGCCCGGTCAGGGGGGGAGCAGTACTTC. It encodes CSSSHARSGGEQYF.

The chain has TRBV5-6 and TRBJ1-1; TRBD1 aligns across 8 bases. The CDR3 contains 15 residues. J was trimmed by 4 bases and V by 3 bases; bases with no gene match: 8. Per germline, CDR1 SGHDT and CDR2 YYEEEE. Here the CDR3 reads CASSSLDRAGTEAFF. CDR3 nucleotide sequence: TGTGCCAGCAGCTCGTTGGACAGGGCCGGCACTGAAGCTTTCTTT.

In this sample, this clone turned up once. The chain joins TRBV28 to TRBJ2-1, with 7 nucleotides matching TRBD1. This CDR3 has 16 amino acids. Germline assignment: CDR1 MDHEN and CDR2 SYDVKM. V trimming: 4 bases; J trimming: 5 bases; junction bases outside the gene matches: 11. The CDR3 DNA sequence: TGTGCCAGCAGTTCCCCACTTACAACAGGGGACAATGAGCAGTTCTTC. The encoded protein is CASSSPLTTGDNEQFF.

The V call is TRBV19, the J call TRBJ2-2; 9 bases line up with TRBD2. Germline V gene data show CDR1 as LNHDA and CDR2 as SQIVND (reference sequence). The ends lost 4 bases at V and 5 bases at J; junction bases unmatched: 8. CDR3 length equals 16 residues. The CDR3 spells CASSTRVSGSTGELFF. Here the CDR3 DNA reads TGTGCCAGTAGTACCCGGGTTAGCGGGAGTACCGGGGAGCTGTTTTTT.

The chain recombines TRBV10-1 with TRBJ1-5, with 10 bases aligning to TRBD1. Germline loops: CDR1 WNHNN, CDR2 SYGVQD (reference sequence). With V trimmed by 0 bases and J by 4 bases, 0 bases remained unmatched. CDR3 length: 15 amino acids. CDR3 sequence reads: CASSESGQGNQPQHF. CDR3 sequence (DNA): TGCGCCAGCAGTGAGTCGGGACAGGGGAATCAGCCCCAGCATTTT.

This chain joins TRBV20-1 and TRBJ2-3; weak D call: TRBD1 (5 bases). Per the germline V gene, CDR1 is DFQATT and CDR2 is SNEGSKA (reference sequence). The CDR3 has 11 residues. The ends were cut back, 6 bases at V and 8 bases at J, with 12 bases in the middle. The chain's CDR3 is CSAAPQGTQYF. The CDR3 coding sequence is TGCAGTGCCGCCCCCCAGGGTACGCAGTATTTT.

This clone was observed a handful of times. The chain is built from TRBV6-1 and TRBJ2-1; TRBD1 aligns across 8 bases. Germline trimming cut 3 bases from V and 6 bases from J; bases unmatched to any gene: 4. The CDR3 consists of 14 residues. Germline V gives CDR1 MNHNS, CDR2 SASEGT. In DNA form, the CDR3 reads TGTGCCAGCAGTGAGAACAGGGGGGTCAATGAGCAGTTCTTC. This encodes CASSENRGVNEQFF.

CDR3 loop: CASSLLGAGEQYF. In nucleotides, the CDR3 is TGTGCCAGCAGCTTGTTAGGGGCGGGGGAGCAGTACTTC. V usage is TRBV5-5 and J usage is TRBJ2-7; tentative D call: TRBD2 (6 bases). V lost 1 base and J 7 bases, leaving 12 bases between the germline ends. Germline values: CDR1 SGHKS, CDR2 YYEKEE (reference sequence). The CDR3 sequence is 13 residues long.

The chain recombines TRBV7-8 with TRBJ1-5; D is uncertain. Trimming left V 1 base short and J 6 bases short, with 16 bases between. The CDR3 is 16 amino acids. Germline-derived CDR1 and CDR2 are SGHVS and FQNEAQ. CDR3 amino acids: CASSLEFRRGTQPQHF. CDR3 nucleotides: TGTGCCAGCAGCTTAGAATTTCGGCGGGGAACTCAGCCCCAGCATTTT.

The CDR3 here is CASTPGTSYNSPLHF. CDR3 nucleotides: TGTGCCAGTACCCCAGGGACATCTTATAATTCACCCCTCCACTTT. The J gene is TRBJ1-6, the V gene TRBV19; D possibly corresponds to TRBD1 (6 bases). The germline V gene encodes CDR1 LNHDA and CDR2 SQIVND (reference sequence). V gave up 7 bases and J gave up 4 bases, with 14 bases separating them. The CDR3 is 15 residues long.

V and J are TRBV9 and TRBJ1-2, with 10 bases identical to TRBD1. CDR1 is SGDLS and CDR2 is YYNGEE in the germline V gene. V dropped 4 bases and J dropped 6; count of bases not matched to a gene: 9. This CDR3 spans 15 amino acids. CDR3 protein: CASSLNPGQGHGYTF. DNA for the CDR3: TGTGCCAGCAGCCTCAACCCGGGACAGGGGCATGGCTACACCTTC.

There are a few counts of this clone. The chain couples TRBV2 to TRBJ1-5; no definite D call. The CDR3 totals 12 residues. CDR1 and CDR2 (germline): SNHLY, FYNNEI. Trimming removed 4 bases from V and 4 bases from J, with 5 bases in between. In nucleotides, the CDR3 is TGTGCCAGCAGTGGCAGGAATCAGCCCCAGCATTTT. Protein: CASSGRNQPQHF.

The gene calls are TRBV19 and TRBJ2-2; 7 bases fit TRBD1. CDR1 is LNHDA, CDR2 SQIVND, per germline (reference sequence). The V segment lost 4 bases and the J segment 2 bases; nucleotides outside the gene matches: 4. The length of the CDR3 is 15 residues. The CDR3 bases are TGTGCCAGTAGTACGACAGGGATCAACACCGGGGAGCTGTTTTTT. The encoded protein is CASSTTGINTGELFF.

This clone appeared once. J is TRBJ2-2 and V is TRBV29-1; no clear D. Trimming pared 3 bases from V and 1 base from J, leaving 6 bases between. Germline lookup yields CDR1 SQVTM and CDR2 ANQGSEA. CDR3 length: 13 residues. Written as DNA, the CDR3 is TGCAGCGTTGATATCGTGAACACCGGGGAGCTGTTTTTT. Protein product: CSVDIVNTGELFF.

The CDR3 region is CASGQPPSGNTIYF. The CDR3 DNA reads TGTGCCAGTGGACAGCCCCCCTCTGGAAACACCATATATTTT. The genes are TRBV19 and TRBJ1-3, with D possibly matching TRBD1 (6 bases). V lost 8 bases and J 0 bases, leaving 11 bases between the germline ends. From germline, CDR1 is LNHDA and CDR2 SQIVND (reference sequence). CDR3 size: 14 residues.

The chain is built from TRBV6-1 and TRBJ2-1; 7 nucleotides agree with TRBD2. From germline, CDR1 is MNHNS and CDR2 SASEGT. This CDR3 has 15 amino acids. V trimming: 6 bases; J trimming: 7 bases; junction bases outside the gene matches: 12. The CDR3 DNA is TGTGCCAGCAGCTGGGGGGGGGAGGGCCCGAATGAGCAGTTCTTC. This encodes CASSWGGEGPNEQFF.

This clone has more than one count but fewer than ten. The J gene is TRBJ2-1, the V gene TRBV5-6; D perhaps matches TRBD2 (5 bases). V dropped 0 bases and J dropped 7 bases, with 14 bases sitting between them. Germline V gene sequence: CDR1 SGHDT, CDR2 YYEEEE. This CDR3 has 15 amino acids. The CDR3 bases are TGTGCCAGCAGCTTGGCCGGGCTAGCTGCGAATGAGCAGTTCTTC. This sequence encodes CASSLAGLAANEQFF.

This sequence joins TRBV4-1 and TRBJ2-2; a possible D gene is TRBD2 (6 bases). Trimming took 1 base from V and 9 from J, leaving 15 bases between them. Germline V gives CDR1 MGHRA, CDR2 YSYEKL. This CDR3 is built from 15 residues. The CDR3 DNA reads as TGCGCCAGCAGCCAAGGGCTCGCCGGAGGGCGGGAGCTGTTTTTT. Translated: CASSQGLAGGRELFF.

J is TRBJ2-7 and V is TRBV7-6; a possible D gene is TRBD1 (6 bases). Germline values: CDR1 SGHVS, CDR2 FNYEAQ. V was cut by 5 bases and J by 3 bases, with 11 bases left in between. The CDR3 length is 13 residues. The CDR3 DNA reads TGTGCCAGCAGCCCTGGGGGCGACTACGAGCAGTACTTC. Encoded protein: CASSPGGDYEQYF.